This T cell receptor (beta chain) was sequenced for a study of T cell responses to AZD1222 COVID-19 vaccine. Study conclusions and caveats: The sample set comprised mostly white British donors with more females, and clonal diversity was possibly underestimated. Only a handful of AZD1222 recipients tested seropositive at baseline. Spike-specific TCR breadth rose after two AZD1222 doses, and depth rose as well.

CDR1 SGHRS and CDR2 YFSETQ come from the germline V gene. V was pared by 2 bases and J by 2 bases, with 5 bases of the junction left unmatched. CDR3 length equals 16 residues. Both about-4-week and about-12-week second-dose recipients were combined. Clones were sequenced by immunoSEQ multiplex PCR, and TCRdb holds only the in-frame ones, with some missing. The table includes around 140,000 clones, 86% detected once. Comments on this clone: No antigen is known for it.

The chain employs TRBV5-1 and TRBJ2-3, with TRBD1 matching 10 bases. This TCR was sampled from an adult who received the AZD1222 COVID-19 vaccine. Sequences were derived from peripheral blood, sampled 28 days after the second AZD1222 dose. DNA for the CDR3: TGCGCCAGCAGCTTTTACGGGACAGGGGACACAGATACGCAGTATTTT. Encoded protein: CASSFYGTGDTDTQYF.